Below, 5 T cell receptor beta chains from the same sample are listed, as sequenced in a study of blood T cells in healthy people across ages. Through a sample-barcoded 5' primer and a J-beta primer mix, a second PCR was run for 7 to 11 cycles. Using its own MiXCR run on the 5' RACE reads, TCRdb lists one record per CDR3 protein. The sample carries more than 650,000 distinct CDR3 sequences, about a quarter recorded once. The data were also submitted as part of a second study, on T cells of mothers and their children.

Sequenced input: blood. The source of these receptors is a boy aged 5-17 years in good health.

This clonotype was counted between two and nine times. This rearrangement joins TRBV28 to TRBJ1-4; 7 nucleotides match TRBD1. CDR3 length: 14 amino acids. Germline CDR1 MDHEN, CDR2 SYDVKM. J gave up 7 bases and V 5 bases, and 7 bases lay outside the gene matches. CDR3 loop: CASSAGQSSEKLFF. Written as DNA, the CDR3 is TGTGCCAGCAGTGCGGGACAGTCCTCTGAAAAACTGTTTTTT. Full variable domain (rest looked up from reference TRBV28 and TRBJ1-4): DVKVTQSSRYLVKRTGEKVFLECVQDMDHENMFWYRQDPGLGLRLIYFSYDVKMKEKGDIPEGYSVSREKKERFSLILESASTNQTSMYLCASSAGQSSEKLFFGSGTQLSVL.

For the CDR3, the DNA is TGCGCCAGCAGCCAAGTAAGGGTGGGGCCAGGGGGGACCTACGAGCAGTACTTC. This sequence encodes CASSQVRVGPGGTYEQYF. V is TRBV4-1 and J is TRBJ2-7; D perhaps matches TRBD1 (7 bases). V was clipped by 1 base and J by 2 bases, with 21 bases between them. The germline V gene encodes CDR1 MGHRA and CDR2 YSYEKL. The CDR3 is 18 residues long.

The rearrangement joins TRBV12-3 or TRBV12-4 to TRBJ2-2; TRBD1 aligns across 9 bases. This CDR3 has 12 amino acids. J gave up 17 bases and V 6 bases, and 10 bases lay outside the gene matches. CDR3 nucleotide sequence: TGTGCCAGCAGCTGGGGACAGGGAGGAAGTTTTTTT. It translates to CASSWGQGGSFF.

The CDR3 reads CASSLGQSFDRVSTF. The CDR3 DNA sequence: TGTGCCAGCAGCTTAGGCCAGTCGTTCGACAGGGTTAGCACCTTC. This chain links TRBV13 with TRBJ1-2; 7 bases are a match to TRBD1. In germline, CDR1 is PRHDT, CDR2 FYEKMQ (reference sequence). Trimming at V came to 0 bases and at J to 13 bases, leaving 14 bases not matched to a gene. The CDR3 contains 15 residues.

The table lists this clonotype with a few counts. The V gene is TRBV28, the J gene TRBJ2-7, with a weak D call TRBD1 (6 bases). Germline V gene sequence: CDR1 MDHEN, CDR2 SYDVKM. The CDR3 is 13 amino acids. Trimming cost V 8 bases and J 3 bases, with 14 bases left between them. DNA of the CDR3: TGTGCCAGCTCCGGCAGGGGATTCTACGAGCAGTACTTC. Its translation is CASSGRGFYEQYF.